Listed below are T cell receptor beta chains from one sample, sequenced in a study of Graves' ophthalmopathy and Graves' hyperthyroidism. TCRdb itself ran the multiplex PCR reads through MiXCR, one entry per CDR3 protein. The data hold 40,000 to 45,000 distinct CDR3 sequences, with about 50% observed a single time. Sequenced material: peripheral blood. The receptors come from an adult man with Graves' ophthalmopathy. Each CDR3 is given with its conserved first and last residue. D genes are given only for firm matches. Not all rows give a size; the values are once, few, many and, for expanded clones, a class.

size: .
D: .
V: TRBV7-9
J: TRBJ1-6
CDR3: CASRFGQNYNSPLHF
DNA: TGTGCCAGCAGATTCGGACAGAACTATAATTCACCCCTCCACTTT

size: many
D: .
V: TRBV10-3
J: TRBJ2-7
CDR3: CAISELAGQGSSYEQYF
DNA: TGTGCCATCAGTGAGCTGGCGGGGCAGGGGAGCTCCTACGAGCAGTACTTC

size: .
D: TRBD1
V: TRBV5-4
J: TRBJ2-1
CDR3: CASSRPGGPYNKQFF
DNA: TGTGCCAGCAGTCGACCAGGGGGCCCCTACAATAAGCAGTTCTTC

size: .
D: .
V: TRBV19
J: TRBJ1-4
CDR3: CASSNSKETRSEKLLF
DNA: TGTGCCAGTAGTAACTCCAAGGAGACCAGATCTGAAAAACTGCTTTTT

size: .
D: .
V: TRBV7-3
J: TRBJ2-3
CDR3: CASRRNQGHEQYF
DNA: TGTGCCAGCAGGCGAAATCAGGGACATGAGCAGTATTTT

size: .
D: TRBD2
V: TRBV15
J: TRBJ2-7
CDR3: CATSSQGASGRAIEQYF
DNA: TGTGCCACCAGCAGCCAGGGAGCTAGCGGGAGGGCAATCGAGCAGTACTTC

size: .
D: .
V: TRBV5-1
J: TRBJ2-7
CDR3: CASSSTYEQYF
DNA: TGCGCCAGCAGCTCCACCTACGAGCAGTACTTC

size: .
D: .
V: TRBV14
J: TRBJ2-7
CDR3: CASSLLDEQYF
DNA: TGTGCCAGCAGCCTCTTGGACGAGCAGTACTTC

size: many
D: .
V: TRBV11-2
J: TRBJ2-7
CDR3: CASSLKSSYEQYF
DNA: TGTGCCAGCAGCTTAAAGAGCTCCTACGAGCAGTACTTC

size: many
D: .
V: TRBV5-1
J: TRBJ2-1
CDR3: CASSSQGSYNEQFF
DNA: TGCGCCAGCAGCTCCCAGGGGTCCTACAATGAGCAGTTCTTC